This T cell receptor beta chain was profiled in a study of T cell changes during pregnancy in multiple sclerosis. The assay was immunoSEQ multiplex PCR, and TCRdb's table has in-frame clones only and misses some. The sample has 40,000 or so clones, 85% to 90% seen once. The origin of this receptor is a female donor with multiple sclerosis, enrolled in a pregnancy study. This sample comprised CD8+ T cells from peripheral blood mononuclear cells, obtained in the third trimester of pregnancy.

DNA of the CDR3: TGTGCCTGGAGTGTAGAGATCTCGGAGGCAGGGGGGACCTACGAGCAGTACTTC. It codes for CAWSVEISEAGGTYEQYF. The V gene is TRBV30, the J gene TRBJ2-7; tentative D call: TRBD1 (7 bases). Looked up from germline, CDR1 is GTSNPN and CDR2 is SVGIG (reference sequence). V was clipped by 0 bases and J by 2 bases, with 23 bases between them. This CDR3 spans 18 amino acids.